What follows are 30 T cell receptor beta chains derived from one specimen sequenced in a study of cytomegalovirus exposure and HLA in healthy donors. In the PCR, 60 Vbeta and 13 Jbeta primers were used. The repertoire was sequenced with immunoSEQ multiplex PCR; TCRdb's copy has only in-frame clones and lacks some. The table records around 140,000 clones, more than 65% of them present only once. Sequenced sample: PBMCs. The receptor set was obtained from a male donor in good health and CMV-seropositive.

The chain is built from TRBV5-1 and TRBJ2-5, with TRBD1 matching 9 bases. The V gene end was trimmed by 7 bases and the J gene end by 5 bases; junction bases not matched to a gene: 9. Germline lookup yields CDR1 SGHRS and CDR2 YFSETQ. CDR3 length equals 14 residues. CDR3 coding DNA: TGCGCCAGCGGGCCTTGGACAGGGGAGGAGACCCAGTACTTC. Its protein product is CASGPWTGEETQYF.

The chain couples TRBV28 to TRBJ1-4, with TRBD1 as a possible D gene (6 bases). The CDR3 covers 14 residues. Germline V gene sequence: CDR1 MDHEN, CDR2 SYDVKM. Trimming took 5 bases from V and 7 from J, leaving 14 bases between them. CDR3 protein: CASSHRVPGEKLFF. CDR3 in DNA: TGTGCCAGCAGTCACAGGGTCCCTGGTGAAAAACTGTTTTTT.

The rearrangement joins TRBV6-1 to TRBJ1-2; 7 positions match TRBD1. V lost 7 bases, J lost 6 bases, and 11 bases stayed unmatched. The CDR3 loop spans 14 amino acids. Germline CDR1 is MNHNS and CDR2 is SASEGT. CDR3 nucleotide sequence: TGTGCCAGCACCCTACCGACAGGGTATCATGGCTACACCTTC. Translated: CASTLPTGYHGYTF.

The chain employs TRBV4-1 and TRBJ2-6; possible D gene TRBD1, 5 bases. CDR1 and CDR2 (germline): MGHRA, YSYEKL. The CDR3 totals 18 residues. V was pared by 4 bases and J by 0 bases, with 16 bases between. CDR3 residues: CASSPERTLFSGANVLTF. The CDR3 DNA is TGCGCCAGCAGCCCTGAGAGGACACTCTTCTCTGGGGCCAACGTCCTGACTTTC.

The CDR3 sequence is CASSVDSIWASGYNEQFF. CDR3 DNA sequence: TGTGCCAGCAGCGTAGATAGTATTTGGGCTAGCGGGTACAATGAGCAGTTCTTC. The chain is built from TRBV9 and TRBJ2-1, with 8 bases matching TRBD2. Trimming removed 0 bases from V and 4 bases from J; junction bases left unmatched: 12. CDR1 is SGDLS, CDR2 YYNGEE, per germline. CDR3 size: 18 residues. Filled out from reference TRBV9 and TRBJ2-1, the complete variable domain reads DSGVTQTPKHLITATGQRVTLRCSPRSGDLSVYWYQQSLDQGLQFLIQYYNGEERAKGNILERFSAQQFPDLHSELNLSSLELGDSALYFCASSVDSIWASGYNEQFFGPGTRLTVL.

The rearrangement links TRBV5-4 to TRBJ2-7; 10 bases map to TRBD2. The J segment lost 3 bases and the V segment lost 1 base, leaving 4 bases of the junction unmatched. The CDR3 runs to 15 residues. In germline, CDR1 is SGHNT, CDR2 YYREEE (reference sequence). CDR3 amino acids: CASSLSGRENYEQYF. In nucleotides, the CDR3 is TGTGCCAGCAGCTTGAGCGGGAGGGAGAACTACGAGCAGTACTTC.

This clone has a single count. CDR3 nucleotide sequence: TGTGCCAGCAGCTTAGTGCTAGCGGACAATGAGCAGTTCTTC. Translated: CASSLVLADNEQFF. The chain joins TRBV7-2 to TRBJ2-1; 7 bases match TRBD2. V lost 1 base and J lost 5; bases outside the gene matches: 2. From germline, CDR1 is SGHTA and CDR2 FQGNSA. CDR3 size: 14 residues.

This chain links TRBV19 with TRBJ2-3, with 8 bases aligning to TRBD2. This CDR3 has 16 residues. V shed 3 bases, J shed 6 bases, and the junction held 11 bases outside the gene matches. Germline V gives CDR1 LNHDA, CDR2 SQIVND (reference sequence). CDR3 DNA: TGTGCCAGTAGTATCGCGGCGGGGGGCCCTCGCGATACGCAGTATTTT. This sequence encodes CASSIAAGGPRDTQYF.

The chain joins TRBV18 to TRBJ2-2, with 10 bases fitting TRBD2. Germline CDR1 KGHSH, CDR2 LQKENI. The V gene end was trimmed by 2 bases and the J gene end by 5 bases; junction bases not matched to a gene: 5. The CDR3 contains 16 residues. Here the CDR3 reads CASSPRLAGATGELFF. The CDR3 nucleotides are TGTGCCAGCTCACCAAGGCTAGCGGGAGCTACCGGGGAGCTGTTTTTT.

The genes are TRBV10-3 and TRBJ2-2; D is undetermined. Trimming took 7 bases from V and 3 from J, leaving 12 bases between them. This CDR3 comprises 14 residues. Germline loops: CDR1 ENHRY, CDR2 SYGVKD. CDR3 nucleotides: TGTGCCATCAAATCCCCGGCGGACACCGGGGAGCTGTTTTTT. This sequence encodes CAIKSPADTGELFF.

The CDR3 nucleotides are TGTGCCAGCAGCCAGGGACAGGGCAAGACCCAGTACTTC. Translating it yields CASSQGQGKTQYF. The V gene is TRBV7-7, the J gene TRBJ2-5; 9 nucleotides agree with TRBD1. V lost 5 bases to trimming and J lost 6 bases; unmatched junction nucleotides: 4. Germline V lookup: CDR1 SSHAT, CDR2 FNYEAQ (reference sequence). This CDR3 comprises 13 residues.

The V and J genes are TRBV11-2 and TRBJ2-5, with TRBD2 matching 9 bases. CDR1 is SGHAT and CDR2 is FQNNGV in the germline V gene. The CDR3 sequence is 16 residues long. V was pared by 5 bases and J by 1 base, with 8 bases of the junction left unmatched. The CDR3 DNA reads as TGTGCCAGCAGCCCCGCGGGAGGGAGCACCCAAGAGACCCAGTACTTC. Translation gives CASSPAGGSTQETQYF.

The rearrangement links TRBV15 to TRBJ2-7, with 7 bases matching TRBD2. The CDR3 length is 14 residues. Per the germline V gene, CDR1 is LNHNV and CDR2 is YYDKDF (reference sequence). J lost 2 bases, V lost 5 bases, and 6 bases had no gene match. This CDR3 is CATSGGDAAYEQYF. CDR3 bases: TGTGCCACCAGCGGGGGGGACGCAGCCTACGAGCAGTACTTC.

The count of this clone is one. The CDR3 DNA is TGTGCCAGCAGTGCCTACAGGGCCACTGAAGCTTTCTTT. Residues: CASSAYRATEAFF. The chain recombines TRBV6-1 with TRBJ1-1; a possible D gene is TRBD1 (6 bases). Germline values: CDR1 MNHNS, CDR2 SASEGT. Trimming took off 4 bases at V and 4 bases at J, with 10 bases between the two ends. The CDR3 is 13 residues long.

This rearrangement joins TRBV7-3 to TRBJ2-1; possible D gene TRBD2, 5 bases. V lost 3 bases, J lost 5 bases, and 17 bases lay in between. Per germline, CDR1 SGHTA and CDR2 FQGTGA. This CDR3 contains 16 residues. CDR3 sequence reads: CASSFGSSGLHNEQFF. CDR3 DNA: TGTGCCAGCAGCTTTGGTTCTTCAGGACTCCACAATGAGCAGTTCTTC. Combining the CDR3 with reference TRBV7-3 and TRBJ2-1 gives the whole variable domain GAGVSQTPSNKVTEKGKYVELRCDPISGHTALYWYRQSLGQGPEFLIYFQGTGAADDSGLPNDRFFAVRPEGSVSTLKIQRTERGDSAVYLCASSFGSSGLHNEQFFGPGTRLTVL.

V is TRBV7-2 and J is TRBJ2-1; a possible D gene is TRBD2 (5 bases). This CDR3 contains 13 residues. Germline values: CDR1 SGHTA, CDR2 FQGNSA. The ends were cut back, 5 bases at V and 14 bases at J, with 19 bases in the middle. The CDR3 is CASSLSPRAGKFF. The CDR3 nucleotides read TGTGCCAGCAGCCTATCCCCCCGGGCCGGGAAGTTCTTC. The full variable domain, rest sourced from reference TRBV7-2 and TRBJ2-1, is GAGVSQSPSNKVTEKGKDVELRCDPISGHTALYWYRQSLGQGLEFLIYFQGNSAPDKSGLPSDRFSAERTGGSVSTLTIQRTQQEDSAVYLCASSLSPRAGKFFGPGTRLTVL.

The gene calls are TRBV7-2 and TRBJ2-3; 13 positions agree with TRBD2. CDR3 length: 18 amino acids. V shed 5 bases and J 2 bases; nucleotides not matched to a gene: 10. Germline-derived CDR1 and CDR2 are SGHTA and FQGNSA. The CDR3 nucleotides read TGTGCCAGCAGCGAAAGGACTAGCGGGGGACTTAACACAGATACGCAGTATTTT. Protein product: CASSERTSGGLNTDTQYF. Full variable domain (rest looked up from reference TRBV7-2 and TRBJ2-3): GAGVSQSPSNKVTEKGKDVELRCDPISGHTALYWYRQSLGQGLEFLIYFQGNSAPDKSGLPSDRFSAERTGGSVSTLTIQRTQQEDSAVYLCASSERTSGGLNTDTQYFGPGTRLTVL.

The V call is TRBV9, the J call TRBJ2-2; D is uncertain. V was cut by 4 bases and J by 5 bases, with 9 bases left in between. This CDR3 region has 13 residues. CDR1 SGDLS and CDR2 YYNGEE come from the germline V gene. DNA of the CDR3: TGTGCCAGCAGCCCCCTTCGGACCGGGGAGCTGTTTTTT. Translated, it gives CASSPLRTGELFF.

The genes are TRBV19 and TRBJ2-7; the D gene is possibly TRBD1 (7 bases). This CDR3 region has 14 residues. With 8 bases removed from V and 1 base from J, the gap between germline ends came to 15 bases. The germline gives CDR1 LNHDA, CDR2 SQIVND (reference sequence). This chain's CDR3 is CASRETGQSYEQYF. Here the CDR3 DNA reads TGTGCCAGTCGGGAGACAGGGCAATCCTACGAGCAGTACTTC.

V gene TRBV5-5 combines with J gene TRBJ2-2, with 10 bases fitting TRBD1. V dropped 4 bases and J dropped 7; count of bases not matched to a gene: 10. The CDR3 sequence is 16 residues long. From germline, CDR1 is SGHKS and CDR2 YYEKEE (reference sequence). The CDR3, as DNA: TGTGCCAGCAGCCCGCGGACAGGGGGGTCGGGCGGGGAGCTGTTTTTT. It is translated as CASSPRTGGSGGELFF.

V gene TRBV11-2 combines with J gene TRBJ1-1; tentative D call: TRBD1 (6 bases). Germline CDR1 SGHAT, CDR2 FQNNGV. Trimming left V 1 base short and J 4 bases short, with 13 bases between. The length of the CDR3 is 15 residues. In DNA, the CDR3 is TGTGCCAGCAGCTTAGCGGGGGGGGCGGGCACTGAAGCTTTCTTT. Residues: CASSLAGGAGTEAFF.

Only a few counts were recorded for this clone. The genes are TRBV28 and TRBJ1-4; TRBD1 is a possible D gene (6 bases). This CDR3 region has 16 residues. V was trimmed by 6 bases and J by 3 bases, leaving 17 bases between them. CDR1 MDHEN and CDR2 SYDVKM come from the germline V gene. The CDR3 loop is CASSERWGRANEKLFF. The CDR3 bases are TGTGCCAGCAGCGAACGTTGGGGGCGAGCTAATGAAAAACTGTTTTTT.

This clone occurred a few times. J is TRBJ2-7 and V is TRBV2, with D hard to call. Per the germline V gene, CDR1 is SNHLY and CDR2 is FYNNEI. The V gene lost 4 bases and the J gene lost 3 bases, with 10 bases spanning the gap. The CDR3 totals 13 residues. The CDR3 spells CASSGDTYYEQYF. The CDR3 DNA sequence: TGTGCCAGCAGTGGCGACACCTACTACGAGCAGTACTTC.

The chain couples TRBV15 to TRBJ2-4, with a weak D call TRBD1 (6 bases). CDR1 LNHNV and CDR2 YYDKDF come from the germline V gene (reference sequence). This CDR3 region has 15 residues. Trimming pared 5 bases from V and 9 bases from J, leaving 20 bases between. This CDR3 is CATSGNLGQIGIQYF. The CDR3 nucleotides are TGTGCCACCAGCGGAAATTTAGGACAGATCGGCATTCAGTACTTC.

The rearrangement links TRBV30 to TRBJ1-4; D possibly corresponds to TRBD1 (5 bases). CDR3 length equals 15 residues. Trimming took 1 base from V and 0 from J, leaving 9 bases between them. CDR1 is GTSNPN, CDR2 SVGIG, per germline (reference sequence). CDR3 in amino acids: CAWSDTGATNEKLFF. CDR3 in DNA: TGTGCCTGGAGTGATACAGGAGCAACTAATGAAAAACTGTTTTTT.

Of note for this clone: The junction differs from germline at one of its ends, possibly a read error. The rearrangement uses TRBV5-6 and TRBJ2-6; tentatively, D is TRBD1 (5 bases). Germline CDR1 is SGHDT and CDR2 is YYEEEE. The CDR3 has 14 amino acids. CDR3 sequence: CASSLSSGANGLTF. The CDR3 region has the DNA TGTGCCAGCAGCTTGAGCTCTGGGGCCAACGGCCTGACTTTC.

CDR3 coding DNA: TGTGCCAGCAGCTTGGCGCTTTACAGGGACAGGGTTAGCTATGGCTACACCTTC. Amino acids: CASSLALYRDRVSYGYTF. The V gene is TRBV5-8, the J gene TRBJ1-2; TRBD1 matches at 9 bases. V shed 0 bases, J shed 4 bases, and the junction held 13 bases outside the gene matches. Germline V gives CDR1 SGHTS, CDR2 YDEGEE. The CDR3 loop spans 18 amino acids.

The V gene is TRBV6-4, the J gene TRBJ1-1; TRBD1 agrees at 7 bases. The CDR3 has 16 amino acids. CDR1 and CDR2 from the germline V gene are MRHNA and SNTAGT. J gave up 1 base and V 2 bases, and 7 bases lay outside the gene matches. The CDR3 is CASSDGRGPGNTEAFF. CDR3 bases: TGTGCCAGCAGTGACGGAAGGGGGCCGGGGAACACTGAAGCTTTCTTT.

A few counts support this clone. V and J are TRBV27 and TRBJ1-3, with unresolved D. CDR3 size: 16 residues. V lost 4 bases, J lost 0 bases, and 13 bases lay in between. Germline V gives CDR1 MNHEY, CDR2 SMNVEV (reference sequence). CDR3 region: CASSSTIVSSGNTIYF. As DNA, the CDR3 is TGTGCCAGCAGTTCCACGATCGTCAGCTCTGGAAACACCATATATTTT.

In this sample, this clone turned up a few times. This rearrangement joins TRBV27 to TRBJ2-5; TRBD2 is a possible D gene (6 bases). The CDR3 consists of 16 residues. The V gene lost 6 bases and the J gene lost 4 bases, with 21 bases spanning the gap. Germline assignment: CDR1 MNHEY and CDR2 SMNVEV (reference sequence). The CDR3 bases are TGTGCCAGCAGGACGCAGCGAGGCGGGGCTGCAGAGACCCAGTACTTC. Translated: CASRTQRGGAAETQYF.